Sequencing of this T cell receptor (beta chain) was carried out in a study of cytomegalovirus exposure and HLA in healthy donors. Vbeta (60) and Jbeta (13) primers were used in the PCR. The table came from immunoSEQ multiplex PCR; TCRdb's copy has only in-frame clones and leaves some out. Among more than 110,000 clones listed, approximately 80% were seen once. Germline V gene data show CDR1 as LGHNA and CDR2 as YNFKEQ. The CDR3 loop spans 20 amino acids. The V end was cut by 3 bases, the J end by 0 bases, with 21 bases between. Sequences were obtained from PBMCs. The source is a man under 40 in good health and CMV-seropositive. This sequence joins TRBV4-2 and TRBJ2-6; D is possibly TRBD2 (6 bases). DNA for the CDR3: TGTGCCAGCAGCCACCCACCCCGGGACTTGACACTCTCTGGGGCCAACGTCCTGACTTTC. Its translation is CASSHPPRDLTLSGANVLTF.